This TCR beta chain was captured by sequencing in a study of T-cell reconstitution after alpha-beta-depleted transplantation in children. Overall study results and limits: Two months or so post-transplant, alpha-beta T cells reportedly derived from several hundred expanded graft clones.

The CDR3 sequence is 13 residues long. The V end lost 6 bases, the J end lost 7 bases, and 13 bases lay between the germline ends. This clonotype has ten or more counts. The antigen is undetermined. Preparation of the TCRbeta library used unique molecular identifiers. Via MiXCR, TCRdb re-called the PCR reads, giving one row per CDR3 protein. The sample lists 200,000 to 250,000 distinct CDR3 sequences; roughly 8.3% were seen once. V gene TRBV12-3 or TRBV12-4 combines with J gene TRBJ1-3; tentatively, D is TRBD1 (6 bases). This receptor was obtained from a male patient between 2 and 10 years old who had a stem cell transplant for acute myeloid leukemia, so the T cells may come from the graft donor. The sample consisted of PBMCs, mostly from graft donor cells, taken 360 days after TCRalphabeta/CD19-depleted stem cell transplant. The CDR3 loop is CASRIQGSNTIYF. In DNA, the CDR3 is TGTGCCAGCAGAATACAGGGATCCAACACCATATATTTT.